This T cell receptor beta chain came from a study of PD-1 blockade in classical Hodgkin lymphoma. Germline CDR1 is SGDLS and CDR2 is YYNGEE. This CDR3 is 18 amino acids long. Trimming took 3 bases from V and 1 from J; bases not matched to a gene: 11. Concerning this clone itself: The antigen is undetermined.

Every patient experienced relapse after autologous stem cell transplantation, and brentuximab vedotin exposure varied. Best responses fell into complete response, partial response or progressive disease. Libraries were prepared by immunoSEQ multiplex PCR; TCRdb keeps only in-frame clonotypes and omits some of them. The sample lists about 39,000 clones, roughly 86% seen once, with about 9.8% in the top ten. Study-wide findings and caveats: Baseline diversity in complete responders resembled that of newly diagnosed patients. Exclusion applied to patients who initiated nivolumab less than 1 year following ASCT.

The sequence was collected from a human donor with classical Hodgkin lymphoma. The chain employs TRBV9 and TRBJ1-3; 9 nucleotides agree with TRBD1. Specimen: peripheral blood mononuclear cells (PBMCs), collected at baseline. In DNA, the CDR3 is TGTGCCAGCAGCGCCCGCCTCCGGGACAGGGTTTCTGGAAACACCATATATTTT. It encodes CASSARLRDRVSGNTIYF.